This T cell receptor (beta chain) was found in a study of monozygotic twins with inflammatory bowel disease. Study observations and caveats: Among IBD patients, TCRbeta diversity (inverse Simpson) was lower than in healthy co-twins.

A word on this clonotype: No antigen is known for it.

TCRdb reworked the 5' RACE reads into one entry per CDR3 protein, no DNA. The table lists about 450,000 distinct CDR3 sequences. The CDR3 runs 14 residues. Germline values: CDR1 DFQATT, CDR2 SNEGSKA (reference sequence). This TCR came from a human donor with ulcerative colitis or Crohn's disease, or a healthy co-twin of an affected twin (not recorded which). Sequenced input: blood. The chain uses TRBV20-1 and TRBJ1-4; TCRdb returns TRBD1, unconfirmable since there is no DNA. The CDR3 spells CSARNRDGNEKLFF.